This T cell receptor beta chain was obtained from a study of shared clonotypes between healthy human individuals. Study overall: CD4 naive and memory got three plates each, CD8 naive two, CD8 memory one. General observations from the study: What limited the represented genetic and exposure-history diversity was the small number of donors.

This was a deep-level run. Assay used: immunoSEQ multiplex PCR; TCRdb lists only in-frame clones, some missing. The sample carries more than 550,000 clones, about 92% recorded once. Donors comprised healthy HIV-negative adults lacking recent acute infections or vaccinations. On this clone: Its antigen is still unknown.

CDR1 SGHDN and CDR2 FVKESK come from the germline V gene. The CDR3 consists of 14 residues. Trimming took 3 bases from V and 4 from J, leaving 9 bases between them. The chain combines TRBV14 with TRBJ2-2; D perhaps matches TRBD2 (5 bases). The sequence came from a man aged 18 to 30 in good health. Some clones in this sample may be carry-over from other donors' samples. The sample comprised memory CD8+ T cells from PBMCs. Subset in this sample: CD45RO+ cells pooled with CCR7-negative TemRA cells. The CDR3 DNA follows: TGTGCCAGCAGCCATCAGAGGGCCACCGGGGAGCTGTTTTTT. Protein product: CASSHQRATGELFF.